A selection of T cell receptor beta chains follows, all from one sample in a study of blood T cell repertoires in COVID-19. Sequencing used immunoSEQ multiplex PCR; TCRdb keeps in-frame clones, though not all of them. The sample carries over 150,000 clones, around 83% recorded once. Sequences were obtained from peripheral blood. The receptors originated from a woman aged 55-69 years with acute or convalescent COVID-19. CDR3s include the opening cysteine and the closing phenylalanine or tryptophan. The D gene is left open where the match is weak. Size values are once, few and many counts, or a class for expanded clones, and some rows have none.

j_call	v_call	d_call	clone_size	cdr3_aa	cdr3_nt
TRBJ2-7	TRBV6-5	-	-	CASSYAGTEAYEQYF	TGTGCCAGCAGTTACGCGGGGACGGAAGCCTACGAGCAGTACTTC
TRBJ1-4	TRBV3-1/TRBV3-2	-	-	CASSQDVRANEKLFF	TGTGCCAGCAGCCAAGATGTGAGGGCTAATGAAAAACTGTTTTTT
TRBJ1-4	TRBV5-8	-	-	CASSFRQKKKLFF	TGTGCCAGCAGCTTCAGACAGAAGAAAAAACTGTTTTTT
TRBJ2-1	TRBV5-1	-	-	CASSFMWETGEQFF	TGCGCCAGCAGCTTTATGTGGGAAACAGGGGAGCAGTTCTTC
TRBJ1-2	TRBV6-2/TRBV6-3	-	-	CASSYRGVGLGGYTF	TGTGCCAGCAGTTATCGCGGCGTGGGGCTGGGTGGCTACACCTTC
TRBJ2-3	TRBV9	-	-	CASSIQGQSDTQYF	TGTGCCAGCAGCATACAGGGTCAATCAGATACGCAGTATTTT
TRBJ2-1	TRBV19	TRBD2	-	CASSISASGGTYNEQFF	TGTGCCAGTAGTATATCAGCCAGCGGGGGGACCTACAATGAGCAGTTCTTC
TRBJ2-4	TRBV6-1	TRBD2	-	CASSDGGGVAKNIQYF	TGTGCCAGCAGTGATGGGGGAGGGGTAGCCAAAAACATTCAGTACTTC
TRBJ2-2	TRBV5-1	TRBD1	-	CASSPDSTGDTGELFF	TGCGCCAGCAGCCCAGACTCGACAGGGGACACCGGGGAGCTGTTTTTT
TRBJ2-2	TRBV9	-	-	CASSVVRQRTQETGELFF	TGTGCCAGCAGCGTAGTGAGGCAGCGAACACAAGAAACCGGGGAGCTGTTTTTT
TRBJ2-5	TRBV9	-	-	CASSSLGPRGRETQYF	TGTGCCAGCAGCTCTCTGGGGCCACGGGGGAGGGAGACCCAGTACTTC
TRBJ1-2	TRBV14	-	-	CASSQKGTGGHYGYTF	TGTGCCAGCAGCCAAAAAGGGACGGGGGGACACTATGGCTACACCTTC
TRBJ1-5	TRBV5-1	TRBD1	-	CASSEQGNSNQPQHF	TGCGCCAGCAGCGAACAGGGGAATAGCAATCAGCCCCAGCATTTT
TRBJ1-1	TRBV2	TRBD1	-	CASSRDSSNTEAFF	TGTGCCAGCAGTAGGGACAGCTCAAACACTGAAGCTTTCTTT
TRBJ1-4	TRBV30	TRBD1	once	CAWSGTAFNEKLFF	TGTGCCTGGAGCGGGACAGCCTTTAATGAAAAACTGTTTTTT
TRBJ1-2	TRBV28	TRBD1	few	CASSMGGQGAFNYGYTF	TGTGCCAGCAGTATGGGGGGACAGGGGGCGTTCAACTATGGCTACACCTTC
TRBJ1-3	TRBV15	TRBD1	-	CATSRGGQGRGNTIYF	TGTGCCACCAGCAGAGGGGGACAGGGGAGAGGAAACACCATATATTTT
TRBJ2-3	TRBV5-1	TRBD1	-	CASSQGQGRFLGTDTQYF	TGCGCCAGCAGCCAAGGACAGGGTAGGTTCCTTGGCACAGATACGCAGTATTTT
TRBJ1-6	TRBV21-1	-	-	CASSPLPGTGSSYNSPLHF	TGTGCCAGCAGCCCCCTACCCGGGACAGGGAGCTCCTATAATTCACCCCTCCACTTT
TRBJ2-2	TRBV2	TRBD1	-	CASSRGQNVAGELFF	TGTGCCAGCAGCCGGGGACAGAATGTCGCCGGGGAGCTGTTTTTT
TRBJ2-1	TRBV3-1/TRBV3-2	-	once	CASSQSPAGREQFF	TGTGCCAGCAGCCAATCGCCAGCGGGCAGAGAGCAGTTCTTC
TRBJ1-1	TRBV6-5	-	-	CASSYSRDRNTEAFF	TGTGCCAGCAGTTACTCGCGGGATAGGAACACTGAAGCTTTCTTT
TRBJ1-2	TRBV30	TRBD1	-	CAWTNPGQSQLGYTF	TGTGCCTGGACCAATCCGGGACAGTCACAGCTTGGCTACACCTTC
TRBJ1-2	TRBV5-1	-	few	CASSSGQGFGYTF	TGCGCCAGCAGCTCGGGGCAGGGGTTCGGCTACACCTTC
TRBJ1-2	TRBV9	TRBD1	-	CASSVDHRGLDYGYTF	TGTGCCAGCAGCGTAGATCACAGGGGGCTAGACTATGGCTACACCTTC
TRBJ2-1	TRBV9	TRBD1	-	CASSGGTGGSYNEQFF	TGTGCCAGCAGCGGAGGAACAGGGGGCTCCTACAATGAGCAGTTCTTC
TRBJ1-6	TRBV3-1/TRBV3-2	-	few	CASSQEWGGSSPLHF	TGTGCCAGCAGCCAAGAGTGGGGGGGTAGTTCACCCCTCCACTTT
TRBJ2-7	TRBV2	TRBD2	-	CASRLAGGYEQYF	TGTGCCAGCAGACTAGCGGGGGGGTACGAGCAGTACTTC
TRBJ1-2	TRBV2	-	-	CASSDGTLYGYTF	TGTGCCAGCAGTGACGGGACACTCTATGGCTACACCTTC